The sequence of this TCR beta chain was determined in a study of lymphopenia after photon versus proton radiotherapy (dated by TCRdb to between 2018 and 2020). At the level of the whole study: The immunological effects of photon versus proton radiation therapy were compared in patients with gastrointestinal tumors who developed high-grade lymphopenia. The goal of the study was to characterize the differences between the two radiation modalities in how they affect the immune system. The roughly 18 patients in the cohort had gastrointestinal tumors, were treated with either photon or proton therapy, and subsequently developed lymphopenia.

On the study overall, not on this receptor specifically: Once the lymphocyte count had reached its nadir, the repertoires of photon-treated patients showed oligoclonal expansion, particularly of CD8+ Temra cells, and this expansion drove the decline in diversity. The authors looked at the survival association only in patients who died, and they framed better survival with proton therapy as a possibility rather than a demonstrated result. Among patients across the cohort who died, overall survival time showed an inverse correlation with a larger post-nadir drop in TCR diversity. During treatment, patients who received photon therapy lost naive T cells and TCR diversity and gained effector/memory populations, whereas patients who received proton therapy remained relatively stable.

The germline V gene (reference sequence) yields MNHNY for CDR1 and SVGAGI for CDR2. Trimming costs V 4 bases and J 9 bases, and their ends lie 16 bases apart. The CDR3 spans 14 residues, from the cysteine through the phenylalanine. The only DNA kept is the CDR3, 42 bases in frame from the first base. The library was generated by the immunoSEQ multiplex PCR assay. T cell repertoires were profiled with deep sequencing of rearranged TCR beta loci together with multiparametric flow cytometry. The source is immuneACCESS, and TCRdb retained only in-frame sequences with V and J called. Part of the clones is not carried over; for the studies checked, unresolved V genes explain less than half of this, and the remainder is unexplained. The sample profile shows over 4,000 clones; more than 75% of them were found once. The ten largest clonotypes hold around a sixth of the sample. Notes on this clone: Its antigen remains unidentified. It has no much larger one-base neighbor in the sample; base qualities were not kept.

Here the sequenced sample was peripheral blood, taken from a patient treated with photon-based radiotherapy. The chain is encoded by TRBV6-6 joined to TRBJ2-1; TRBD1 is possibly the D segment (6 matching bases). The clonotype originates from a man aged 25-45 years with gastric cancer. CDR3 protein: CASSSLGNRVEQFF. The nucleotide sequence is given as TGTGCCAGCAGTTCCCTCGGGAACAGGGTTGAGCAGTTCTTC.